The next 22 T cell receptor beta chains were all read from a single sample in a study of shared clonotypes between healthy human individuals. Using immunoSEQ multiplex PCR, the repertoire was profiled, and TCRdb retains in-frame clones only, with some absent. The sample yields over 2,000,000 clones, 80% to 95% seen once. CD45RO-negative cells were positively selected for CCR7, leaving out terminally differentiated effector memory CD45RA+ cells. Sequenced material: naive CD8+ T cells from PBMCs. These receptors all stem from a man aged 18 to 29 in good health. Some clones in this sample may be carry-over from other donors' samples.

The chain is built from TRBV29-1 and TRBJ2-7; D may be TRBD2 (6 bases). V was shortened by 4 bases and J by 0 bases, with 22 bases between the two germline ends. This CDR3 contains 17 residues. CDR1 is SQVTM and CDR2 is ANQGSEA in the germline V gene. CDR3 sequence: CSVVMGGAGFSSYEQYF. The CDR3 DNA reads TGCAGCGTTGTAATGGGGGGTGCAGGCTTCTCCTCCTACGAGCAGTACTTC.

J is TRBJ2-7 and V is TRBV4-3; D is unclear. CDR1 and CDR2 from the germline V gene are LGHNA and YSLEER. CDR3 length equals 14 residues. V was pared by 0 bases and J by 5 bases, with 11 bases between. This CDR3 reads CASSQDTPRHEQYF. The CDR3 nucleotides read TGCGCCAGCAGCCAAGATACTCCCCGCCACGAGCAGTACTTC.

The chain couples TRBV12-5 to TRBJ2-1; D is possibly TRBD1 (6 bases). Germline lookup yields CDR1 LGHNT and CDR2 FRNRAP. The CDR3 length is 13 residues. Trimming left V 5 bases short and J 7 bases short, with 12 bases between. Written as DNA, the CDR3 is TGTGCTAGTGGTCTAGGGGGTCGGAATGAGCAGTTCTTC. Residues: CASGLGGRNEQFF.

The chain couples TRBV2 to TRBJ2-1; 14 nucleotides agree with TRBD2. The CDR3 runs to 22 residues. The V segment lost 9 bases and the J segment 2 bases; nucleotides outside the gene matches: 24. Germline loops: CDR1 SNHLY, CDR2 FYNNEI. The CDR3 bases are TGTGCCAGATCGGGTCTCAGAACCGGGACTAGCGGGAGCATGCCGACCTACAATGAGCAGTTCTTC. Its protein is CARSGLRTGTSGSMPTYNEQFF.

The chain links TRBV27 to TRBJ1-1; no clear D gene. There are 14 residues in the CDR3. Germline V gives CDR1 MNHEY, CDR2 SMNVEV (reference sequence). V was cut by 5 bases and J by 1 base, with 11 bases left in between. Here the CDR3 DNA reads TGTGCCAGCAGTCAGGACGGGAGGAACACTGAAGCTTTCTTT. Translating gives CASSQDGRNTEAFF.

The chain couples TRBV5-1 to TRBJ1-2, with D possibly being TRBD1 (6 bases). Germline V gene lookup returns CDR1 SGHRS and CDR2 YFSETQ. Trimming took 0 bases from V and 8 from J, leaving 17 bases between them. The CDR3 has 15 residues. CDR3: CASSLAPGGAEGYTF. The DNA for the CDR3 is TGCGCCAGCAGCTTGGCCCCCGGGGGGGCAGAGGGCTACACCTTC.

This rearrangement joins TRBV9 to TRBJ2-7, with 7 bases that match TRBD2. The CDR3 is 16 residues long. The V gene end was trimmed by 0 bases and the J gene end by 2 bases; junction bases not matched to a gene: 8. Germline-derived CDR1 and CDR2 are SGDLS and YYNGEE. Here the CDR3 DNA reads TGTGCCAGCAGCGTAGGGTCGGGAGGCGGAACCTACGAGCAGTACTTC. The encoded protein is CASSVGSGGGTYEQYF.

V usage is TRBV4-1 and J usage is TRBJ2-7, with 10 nucleotides matching TRBD2. Germline lookup yields CDR1 MGHRA and CDR2 YSYEKL. J gave up 1 base and V 1 base, and 4 bases lay outside the gene matches. The CDR3 totals 16 residues. CDR3 nucleotide sequence: TGCGCCAGCAGCCAAGTCCCGGGACTAGCGTCCTACGAGCAGTACTTC. It yields the protein CASSQVPGLASYEQYF.

The rearrangement links TRBV7-9 to TRBJ1-1; TRBD1 might be the D (6 bases). This CDR3 region has 16 residues. Germline values: CDR1 SEHNR, CDR2 FQNEAQ (reference sequence). V was clipped by 1 base and J by 1 base, with 13 bases between them. The CDR3 DNA is TGTGCCAGCAGCTTAGATAGGGGGACGGGGAACACTGAAGCTTTCTTT. This gives the protein CASSLDRGTGNTEAFF.

The chain recombines TRBV9 with TRBJ1-2; D is ambiguous. In germline, CDR1 is SGDLS, CDR2 YYNGEE. With 4 bases removed from V and 6 bases from J, the gap between germline ends came to 10 bases. CDR3 length equals 12 residues. The CDR3 region is CASSPRTDGYTF. The CDR3 nucleotides are TGTGCCAGCAGCCCCCGGACCGATGGCTACACCTTC.

The gene calls are TRBV28 and TRBJ1-1; perhaps TRBD1 as D (6 bases). Germline CDR1 MDHEN, CDR2 SYDVKM. Trimming cost V 6 bases and J 5 bases, with 22 bases left between them. This CDR3 region has 16 residues. The DNA for the CDR3 is TGTGCCAGCAGGGTAGATGGGGGCCCCGAAGGAACTGAAGCTTTCTTT. This sequence encodes CASRVDGGPEGTEAFF.

This chain connects TRBV19 to TRBJ1-6; D ambiguous. The CDR3 runs to 13 residues. The germline gives CDR1 LNHDA, CDR2 SQIVND (reference sequence). V was pared by 4 bases and J by 5 bases, with 6 bases between. CDR3 loop: CASSTRDNSPLHF. Written as DNA, the CDR3 is TGTGCCAGTAGTACCCGCGATAATTCACCCCTCCACTTT.

The rearrangement uses TRBV7-9 and TRBJ1-4; D is unclear. With 5 bases removed from V and 5 bases from J, the gap between germline ends came to 15 bases. Germline-derived CDR1 and CDR2 are SEHNR and FQNEAQ (reference sequence). The CDR3 is made up of 15 amino acids. The CDR3 spells CASSPPDEGNEKLFF. The CDR3 DNA reads as TGTGCCAGCAGCCCCCCCGACGAAGGGAATGAAAAACTGTTTTTT. Filled out from reference TRBV7-9 and TRBJ1-4, the complete variable domain reads DTGVSQNPRHKITKRGQNVTFRCDPISEHNRLYWYRQTLGQGPEFLTYFQNEAQLEKSRLLSDRFSAERPKGSFSTLEIQRTEQGDSAMYLCASSPPDEGNEKLFFGSGTQLSVL.

The chain is built from TRBV28 and TRBJ1-2; tentatively, D is TRBD1 (5 bases). From germline, CDR1 is MDHEN and CDR2 SYDVKM. This CDR3 comprises 15 residues. Trimming left V 2 bases short and J 8 bases short, with 18 bases between. DNA for the CDR3: TGTGCCAGCAGTTTAAGGAGTGGGGCGAGTAACGGCTACACCTTC. This translates into CASSLRSGASNGYTF.

The chain couples TRBV27 to TRBJ2-7; tentatively, D is TRBD2 (5 bases). The CDR3 is 12 amino acids. Germline CDR1 reads MNHEY; CDR2 reads SMNVEV (reference sequence). V dropped 3 bases and J dropped 5 bases, with 8 bases sitting between them. This CDR3 reads CASSLDSHEQYF. CDR3 DNA: TGTGCCAGCAGTTTGGACTCACACGAGCAGTACTTC.

This chain connects TRBV27 to TRBJ1-5; D is unclear. Per germline, CDR1 MNHEY and CDR2 SMNVEV (reference sequence). With 2 bases removed from V and 0 bases from J, the gap between germline ends came to 5 bases. The CDR3 runs 14 residues. As DNA, the CDR3 is TGTGCCAGCAGTTTAATTTCTAGCAATCAGCCCCAGCATTTT. Its protein product is CASSLISSNQPQHF.

The chain uses TRBV2 and TRBJ2-7; no clear D. Per germline, CDR1 SNHLY and CDR2 FYNNEI. V lost 3 bases and J 2 bases, leaving 5 bases between the germline ends. This CDR3 has 12 amino acids. The CDR3 sequence is CASSERTYEQYF. CDR3 sequence (DNA): TGTGCCAGCAGTGAGAGGACCTACGAGCAGTACTTC.

The chain is built from TRBV25-1 and TRBJ2-7; 9 bases are shared with TRBD1. This CDR3 region has 15 residues. The V and J ends lost 1 base and 4 bases, in that order; junction bases with no gene match: 5. In germline, CDR1 is MGHDK, CDR2 SYGVNS. In nucleotides, the CDR3 is TGTGCCAGCAGTGAATCGGGACAGGGAATGTACGAGCAGTACTTC. Protein: CASSESGQGMYEQYF.

This chain uses TRBV7-8 with TRBJ1-4; D might be TRBD1 (6 bases). Germline V gene data show CDR1 as SGHVS and CDR2 as FQNEAQ. V was cut by 5 bases and J by 4 bases, with 14 bases left in between. The CDR3 is made up of 15 amino acids. CDR3 in DNA: TGTGCCAGCAGCCCCCGGGACATGATTAATGAAAAACTGTTTTTT. Protein product: CASSPRDMINEKLFF.

This chain joins TRBV27 and TRBJ2-5; maybe TRBD2 (6 bases). Germline V gene data show CDR1 as MNHEY and CDR2 as SMNVEV (reference sequence). The length of the CDR3 is 16 residues. Trimming removed 8 bases at V and 4 bases at J, with 23 bases between. The CDR3 sequence is CASFKMPPSGVETQYF. CDR3 in DNA: TGTGCCAGCTTTAAAATGCCTCCGTCGGGGGTAGAGACCCAGTACTTC.

The rearrangement joins TRBV2 to TRBJ2-1; no definite D call. The CDR3 loop spans 12 amino acids. V was shortened by 7 bases and J by 6 bases, with 10 bases between the two germline ends. The germline CDR1 and CDR2 sequences are SNHLY and FYNNEI. The CDR3 here is CASILTGNEQFF. In DNA form, the CDR3 reads TGTGCCAGCATTCTCACCGGCAATGAGCAGTTCTTC.

The rearrangement links TRBV5-1 to TRBJ2-3; TRBD2 matches 7 bases. Trimming took 4 bases from V and 4 from J; bases not matched to a gene: 9. The CDR3 contains 15 residues. Germline loops: CDR1 SGHRS, CDR2 YFSETQ. CDR3 region: CASSLSGRGPDTQYF. CDR3 in DNA: TGCGCCAGCAGCCTCTCGGGGAGGGGCCCAGATACGCAGTATTTT.